This T cell receptor (beta chain) stems from a study of blood T cell repertoires in COVID-19. V lost 0 bases and J lost 4; bases outside the gene matches: 8. This CDR3 is built from 17 residues. Germline V lookup: CDR1 SGHTA, CDR2 FQGNSA. This table comes from immunoSEQ multiplex PCR, and its TCRdb copy is limited to in-frame clones, with some not included. This table has about 64,000 clones, over 75% appearing once. This clonotype was obtained from a woman aged 55-75 years with COVID-19, enrolled during active disease. The chain couples TRBV7-2 to TRBJ2-3, with 9 bases that match TRBD2. Material: peripheral blood. CDR3 sequence reads: CASSLAGLAGRSDTQYF. Here the CDR3 DNA reads TGTGCCAGCAGCTTAGCAGGCCTAGCGGGGCGCTCAGATACGCAGTATTTT.